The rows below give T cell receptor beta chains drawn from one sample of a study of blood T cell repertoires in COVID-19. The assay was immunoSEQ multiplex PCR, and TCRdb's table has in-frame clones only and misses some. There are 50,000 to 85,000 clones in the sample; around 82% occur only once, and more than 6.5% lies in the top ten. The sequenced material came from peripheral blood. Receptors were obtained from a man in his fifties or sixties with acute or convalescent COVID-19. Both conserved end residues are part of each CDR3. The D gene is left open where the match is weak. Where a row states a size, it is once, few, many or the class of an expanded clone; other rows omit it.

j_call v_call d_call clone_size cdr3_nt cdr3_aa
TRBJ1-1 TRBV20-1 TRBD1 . TGCAGTGCTAGTCGGACAGGGACTGAAGCTTTCTTT CSASRTGTEAFF
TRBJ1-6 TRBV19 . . TGTGCCAGTAGTATCGGGGGTTCGATTGTTTCACCCCTCCACTTT CASSIGGSIVSPLHF
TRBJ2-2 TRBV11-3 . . TGTGCCAGCGGTCAGGGGAATGGGGCCGGGGAGCTGTTTTTT CASGQGNGAGELFF
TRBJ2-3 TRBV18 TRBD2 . TGTGCCAGCACCGCTTTACCTAGCGGGGGGAGCACAGATACGCAGTATTTT CASTALPSGGSTDTQYF
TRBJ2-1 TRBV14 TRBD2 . TGTGCCAGCAGCCTACCGGGACTAGCCGACAATGAGCAGTTCTTC CASSLPGLADNEQFF
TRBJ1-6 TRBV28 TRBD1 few TGTGCCAGCAGTCCAACCACAGGGGGTGGGTCACCCCTCCACTTT CASSPTTGGGSPLHF
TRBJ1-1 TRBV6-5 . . TGTGCCAGCAGTACGGGGGGGCCGAACACTGAAGCTTTCTTT CASSTGGPNTEAFF
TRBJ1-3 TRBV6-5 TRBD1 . TGTGCCAGCCAAGGCGCGGGACAGGGAGGAAACACCATATATTTT CASQGAGQGGNTIYF
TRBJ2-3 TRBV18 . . TGTGCCAGCTCGCCTGGGGGGACAGATACGCAGTATTTT CASSPGGTDTQYF
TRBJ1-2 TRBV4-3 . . TGCGCCAGCAGCCAAGATAGTGGCTATGGCTACACCTTC CASSQDSGYGYTF
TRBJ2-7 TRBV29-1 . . TGCAGCGTTGAAGATCGGGACAACCAAGGGTCCTACGAGCAGTACTTC CSVEDRDNQGSYEQYF
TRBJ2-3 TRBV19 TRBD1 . TGTGCCAGTCGACAGGGACGCGGGACAGATACGCAGTATTTT CASRQGRGTDTQYF
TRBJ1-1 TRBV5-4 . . TGTGCCAGCAGCTTTTACAGGAGAATGAACACTGAAGCTTTCTTT CASSFYRRMNTEAFF
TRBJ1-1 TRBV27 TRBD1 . TGTGCCAGCAGTCCACAGGGGCGCACTGAAGCTTTCTTT CASSPQGRTEAFF
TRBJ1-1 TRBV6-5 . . TGTGCCAGCAGCCAAAGGGAGGTGAACACTGAAGCTTTCTTT CASSQREVNTEAFF
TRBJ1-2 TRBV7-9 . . TGTGCCAGCAGCCTTGACAAGCCCTATGGCTACACCTTC CASSLDKPYGYTF
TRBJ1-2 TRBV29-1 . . TGCAGCGTTAGCACAGCTAACTATGGCTACACCTTC CSVSTANYGYTF
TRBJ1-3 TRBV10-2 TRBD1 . TGCGCCAGCCGGGACAGGGTAAACTCTGGAAACACCATATATTTT CASRDRVNSGNTIYF
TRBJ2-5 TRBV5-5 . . TGTGCCAGCAGCCTCACCAGGGGACCGTACTGGACCCAGTACTTC CASSLTRGPYWTQYF
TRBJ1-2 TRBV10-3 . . TGTGCCATCAGTGAGTCGGGCCGGTATGGCTACACCTTC CAISESGRYGYTF
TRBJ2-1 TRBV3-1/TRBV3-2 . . TGTGCCAGCAGCCACCGGGACACCTACAATGAGCAGTTCTTC CASSHRDTYNEQFF
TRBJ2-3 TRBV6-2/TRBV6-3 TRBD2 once TGTGCCAGCAGTTACTCGCCCGGACTAGCGGGGGGACTCCCTCCCTCCTATACGCAGTATTTT CASSYSPGLAGGLPPSYTQYF
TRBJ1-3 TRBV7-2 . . TGTGCCAGCAGCATAAATGGCAGGGAAAACACCATATATTTT CASSINGRENTIYF
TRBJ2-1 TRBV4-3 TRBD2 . TGCGCCAGCAGCCAAGATTGGGCTAGCGGAGTCTACAATGAGCAGTTCTTC CASSQDWASGVYNEQFF